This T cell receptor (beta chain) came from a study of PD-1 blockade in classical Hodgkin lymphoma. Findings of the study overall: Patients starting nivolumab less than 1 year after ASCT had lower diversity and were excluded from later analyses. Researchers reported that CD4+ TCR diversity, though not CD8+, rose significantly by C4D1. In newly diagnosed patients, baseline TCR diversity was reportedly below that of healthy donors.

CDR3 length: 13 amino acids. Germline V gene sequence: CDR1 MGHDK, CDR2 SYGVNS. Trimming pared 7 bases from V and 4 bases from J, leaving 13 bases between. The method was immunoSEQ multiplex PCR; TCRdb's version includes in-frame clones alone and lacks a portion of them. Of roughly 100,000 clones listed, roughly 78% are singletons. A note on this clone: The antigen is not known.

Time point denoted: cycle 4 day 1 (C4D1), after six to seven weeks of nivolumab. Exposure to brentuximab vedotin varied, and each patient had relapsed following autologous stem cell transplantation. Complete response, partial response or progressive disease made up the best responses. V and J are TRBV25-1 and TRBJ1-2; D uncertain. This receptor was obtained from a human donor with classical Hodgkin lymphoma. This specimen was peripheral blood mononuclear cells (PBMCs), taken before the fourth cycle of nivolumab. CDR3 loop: CASIPAGGYGYTF. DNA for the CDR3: TGTGCCAGCATTCCCGCCGGTGGCTATGGCTACACCTTC.